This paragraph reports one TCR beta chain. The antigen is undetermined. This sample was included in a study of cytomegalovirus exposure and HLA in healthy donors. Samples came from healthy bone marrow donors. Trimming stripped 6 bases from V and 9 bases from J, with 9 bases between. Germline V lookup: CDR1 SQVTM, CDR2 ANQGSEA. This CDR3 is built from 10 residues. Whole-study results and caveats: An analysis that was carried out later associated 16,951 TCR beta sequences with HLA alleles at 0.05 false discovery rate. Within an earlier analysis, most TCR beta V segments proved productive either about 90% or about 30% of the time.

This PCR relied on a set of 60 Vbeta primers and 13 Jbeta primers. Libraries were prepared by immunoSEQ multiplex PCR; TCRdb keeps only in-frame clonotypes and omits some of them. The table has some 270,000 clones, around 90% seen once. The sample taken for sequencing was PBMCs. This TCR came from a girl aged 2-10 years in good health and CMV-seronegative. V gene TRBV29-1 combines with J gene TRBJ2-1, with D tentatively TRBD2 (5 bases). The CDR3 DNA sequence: TGCAGCGTGGAGGCGGGTGAGCAGTTCTTC. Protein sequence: CSVEAGEQFF.